This T cell receptor beta chain was obtained from a study of blood T cell repertoires in COVID-19. In the study overall: T cells, B-cell-depleted T cells, or PBMCs supplied cDNA or gDNA.

V shed 0 bases, J shed 8 bases, and the junction held 4 bases outside the gene matches. CDR1 SGHTA and CDR2 FQGNSA come from the germline V gene. The CDR3 length is 15 residues. The data were produced by immunoSEQ multiplex PCR, yet TCRdb's version contains in-frame clones alone and is incomplete. Here the sample spans 150,000 to 180,000 clones, roughly 88% being singletons. The sequenced material came from peripheral blood. The receptor comes from a man in his sixties with COVID-19, enrolled during active disease. This chain joins TRBV7-2 and TRBJ1-4, with 9 bases aligning to TRBD1. DNA for the CDR3: TGTGCCAGCAGCTTAGCTGAGACAGGGGGGGAAAAACTGTTTTTT. Translated: CASSLAETGGEKLFF.